This paragraph covers one TCR beta chain sequence. Per the germline V gene, CDR1 is SGHNT and CDR2 is YYREEE (reference sequence). J was trimmed by 2 bases and V by 3 bases; bases with no gene match: 1. The CDR3 consists of 14 residues. Construction of the TCRbeta library involved unique molecular identifiers. MiXCR, applied by TCRdb to the PCR reads, yields one record per CDR3 protein. The repertoire has more than 400,000 distinct CDR3 sequences, about 40% of them found once; the top ten carry under 35%. This sample stems from a study of T-cell reconstitution after alpha-beta-depleted transplantation in children.

The clonotype originates from a girl between 2 and 10 years old with aplastic anemia, due to receive a stem cell transplant. Specimen: PBMCs, collected before TCRalphabeta/CD19-depleted stem cell transplant. The J gene is TRBJ2-7, the V gene TRBV5-4; 11 bases align to TRBD1. CDR3 sequence reads: CASSWTGGAYEQYF. CDR3 DNA sequence: TGTGCCAGCAGCTGGACAGGGGGCGCCTACGAGCAGTACTTC. The whole variable domain, remainder taken from reference TRBV5-4 and TRBJ2-7, is ETGVTQSPTHLIKTRGQQVTLRCSSQSGHNTVSWYQQALGQGPQFIFQYYREEENGRGNFPPRFSGLQFPNYSSELNVNALELDDSALYLCASSWTGGAYEQYFGPGTRLTVT.